The 27 T cell receptor beta chains given below trace back to one sample, sequenced in a study of blood T cells in healthy people across ages. Using a J-beta primer mix together with a sample-barcoded 5' primer, a second PCR was run for about 7 to 12 cycles. TCRdb re-analysed the 5' RACE reads in MiXCR, keeping a single row per CDR3 protein. This table holds about 640,000 distinct CDR3 sequences, 58% found once. The sample comprised blood. Receptors were obtained from a man in his sixties in good health.

The chain carries TRBV20-1 and TRBJ1-6; 9 nucleotides align to TRBD1. CDR3 length: 15 amino acids. Germline V gene lookup returns CDR1 DFQATT and CDR2 SNEGSKA (reference sequence). With 4 bases clipped from V and 9 bases from J, the junction kept 10 bases outside the gene matches. In nucleotides, the CDR3 is TGCAGTGCTACCGAGACAGGGGGACGCGGTTCACCCCTCCACTTT. This sequence encodes CSATETGGRGSPLHF.

This clonotype was observed a handful of times. Here the CDR3 reads CASKGGGAYNEQFF. The CDR3 region has the DNA TGTGCCAGCAAGGGCGGGGGGGCGTACAATGAGCAGTTCTTC. This chain links TRBV12-3 or TRBV12-4 with TRBJ2-1; 9 bases are shared with TRBD2. This CDR3 comprises 14 residues. With 7 bases clipped from V and 4 bases from J, the junction kept 5 bases outside the gene matches.

The chain recombines TRBV3-1 with TRBJ2-4, with D unresolved. Trimming removed 1 base at V and 0 bases at J, with 10 bases between. Germline-derived CDR1 and CDR2 are LGHDT and YNNKEL (reference sequence). The CDR3 contains 16 residues. The CDR3 here is CASSQGKPLAKNIQYF. The CDR3, as DNA: TGTGCCAGCAGCCAAGGAAAACCCCTAGCCAAAAACATTCAGTACTTC. Full variable domain (missing parts from reference TRBV3-1 and TRBJ2-4): DTAVSQTPKYLVTQMGNDKSIKCEQNLGHDTMYWYKQDSKKFLKIMFSYNNKELIINETVPNRFSPKSPDKAHLNLHINSLELGDSAVYFCASSQGKPLAKNIQYFGAGTRLSVL.

The sample holds a few counts of this clonotype. The chain links TRBV29-1 to TRBJ2-5, with TRBD1 as a possible D gene (6 bases). The length of the CDR3 is 12 residues. Germline V gives CDR1 SQVTM, CDR2 ANQGSEA. V was cut by 5 bases and J by 0 bases, with 7 bases left in between. Here the CDR3 reads CSVRTDQETQYF. The DNA of the CDR3 is TGCAGCGTTCGGACAGACCAAGAGACCCAGTACTTC.

This chain joins TRBV20-1 and TRBJ1-1, with TRBD1 matching over 7 bases. Germline loops: CDR1 DFQATT, CDR2 SNEGSKA (reference sequence). The CDR3 loop spans 15 amino acids. V trimming: 3 bases; J trimming: 10 bases; junction bases outside the gene matches: 17. CDR3: CSASRQGTLGAGAFF. The DNA for the CDR3 is TGCAGTGCTAGTCGACAGGGTACCTTAGGGGCTGGAGCTTTCTTT.

This clonotype was seen only a few times. J is TRBJ1-2 and V is TRBV20-1; TRBD1 is a possible D gene (6 bases). Trimming pared 1 base from V and 4 bases from J, leaving 10 bases between. Germline assignment: CDR1 DFQATT and CDR2 SNEGSKA (reference sequence). The CDR3 is 13 amino acids. The CDR3 loop is CSARVQGSYGYTF. The CDR3, as DNA: TGCAGTGCTAGAGTGCAGGGGTCCTATGGCTACACCTTC.

The chain joins TRBV24-1 to TRBJ2-3, with unresolved D. V lost 5 bases, J lost 3 bases, and 11 bases lay in between. The CDR3 is 14 residues long. CDR1 KGHDR and CDR2 SFDVKD come from the germline V gene. The DNA for the CDR3 is TGTGCCACCAGTGGGAACAGAGTAACAGATACGCAGTATTTT. Encoded protein: CATSGNRVTDTQYF.

V gene TRBV3-1 combines with J gene TRBJ2-3; unclear D gene. Trimming pared 1 base from V and 3 bases from J, leaving 11 bases between. Germline values: CDR1 LGHDT, CDR2 YNNKEL (reference sequence). CDR3 length: 15 residues. The CDR3 is CASSQVALGTDTQYF. CDR3 nucleotide sequence: TGTGCCAGCAGCCAAGTCGCGCTAGGGACAGATACGCAGTATTTT.

The chain employs TRBV24-1 and TRBJ2-3, with D uncertain. The germline V gene has CDR1 KGHDR and CDR2 SFDVKD. The CDR3 has 14 amino acids. V was clipped by 4 bases and J by 4 bases, with 11 bases between them. CDR3 loop: CATSDPGRADTQYF. In DNA, the CDR3 is TGTGCCACCAGTGACCCAGGACGTGCAGATACGCAGTATTTT.

This chain connects TRBV20-1 to TRBJ2-3; D possibly corresponds to TRBD2 (5 bases). The V end lost 6 bases, the J end lost 3 bases, and 10 bases lay between the germline ends. In germline, CDR1 is DFQATT, CDR2 SNEGSKA (reference sequence). There are 12 residues in the CDR3. The CDR3 DNA reads TGCAGTGCCGAAAGCGGTACAGATACGCAGTATTTT. This codes for CSAESGTDTQYF.

In this sample, this clonotype turned up a few times. The genes are TRBV7-2 and TRBJ2-3; D perhaps matches TRBD2 (5 bases). Germline CDR1 SGHTA, CDR2 FQGNSA. This CDR3 is built from 15 residues. Deletions cut 6 bases from V and 0 bases from J, with 13 bases between. In DNA, the CDR3 is TGTGCCAGCAGGCCCACTAGAGCTAGCACAGATACGCAGTATTTT. Protein product: CASRPTRASTDTQYF. Based on the CDR3 plus reference TRBV7-2 and TRBJ2-3, the full variable domain is GAGVSQSPSNKVTEKGKDVELRCDPISGHTALYWYRQSLGQGLEFLIYFQGNSAPDKSGLPSDRFSAERTGGSVSTLTIQRTQQEDSAVYLCASRPTRASTDTQYFGPGTRLTVL.

The chain has TRBV25-1 and TRBJ2-1, with D tentatively TRBD2 (5 bases). The V end was cut by 7 bases, the J end by 10 bases, with 8 bases between. Germline V gives CDR1 MGHDK, CDR2 SYGVNS. This CDR3 region has 10 residues. CDR3 region: CASKGAEQFF. The CDR3 DNA reads as TGTGCCAGCAAGGGAGCGGAGCAGTTCTTC.

Here the CDR3 reads CASSPGRNQETQYF. CDR3 DNA: TGTGCCAGCTCACCGGGACGGAACCAAGAGACCCAGTACTTC. This sequence joins TRBV18 and TRBJ2-5; D could derive from TRBD1 or TRBD2 (5 bases each). V was clipped by 3 bases and J by 0 bases, with 8 bases between them. The CDR3 totals 14 residues. Germline CDR1 reads KGHSH; CDR2 reads LQKENI.

This chain joins TRBV15 and TRBJ2-3, with D perhaps matching TRBD2 (6 bases). The CDR3 is made up of 15 amino acids. V lost 0 bases and J 6 bases, leaving 13 bases between the germline ends. Germline V gene sequence: CDR1 LNHNV, CDR2 YYDKDF (reference sequence). The CDR3 here is CATSRDRLALDTQYF. The CDR3 DNA sequence: TGTGCCACCAGCAGAGATCGGCTAGCGTTGGATACGCAGTATTTT.

The chain recombines TRBV12-3 or TRBV12-4 with TRBJ1-2; D not resolved. V was trimmed by 5 bases and J by 8 bases, leaving 12 bases between them. The CDR3 contains 12 residues. DNA for the CDR3: TGTGCCAGCAGTGGATTCGGTGGAGGCTACACCTTC. As protein: CASSGFGGGYTF.

V is TRBV24-1 and J is TRBJ2-1, with 7 bases fitting TRBD1. This CDR3 comprises 16 residues. Germline-derived CDR1 and CDR2 are KGHDR and SFDVKD. J was trimmed by 0 bases and V by 4 bases; bases with no gene match: 5. The CDR3 is CATSEPTGVSYNEQFF. The CDR3 DNA is TGTGCCACCAGTGAACCTACAGGGGTCTCCTACAATGAGCAGTTCTTC.

V gene TRBV5-1 combines with J gene TRBJ2-1; D might be TRBD1 (5 bases). V lost 5 bases to trimming and J lost 12 bases, with 24 bases between them. Germline CDR1 reads SGHRS; CDR2 reads YFSETQ. CDR3 length: 15 residues. The CDR3 loop reads CASSQEHGPTRGQFF. CDR3 in DNA: TGCGCCAGCAGTCAGGAACATGGGCCTACAAGGGGGCAGTTCTTC.

The V gene is TRBV6-1, the J gene TRBJ2-7; D is possibly TRBD1 (6 bases). The germline V gene encodes CDR1 MNHNS and CDR2 SASEGT. The germline V and J ends were trimmed by 6 bases and 7 bases, with 13 bases remaining between them. The CDR3 is 12 amino acids. The CDR3 protein is CASRDGQIEQYF. CDR3 coding DNA: TGTGCCAGCAGGGACGGACAGATAGAGCAGTACTTC.

This clonotype showed up just once. The chain couples TRBV27 to TRBJ2-3, with 12 bases identical to TRBD1. V dropped 5 bases and J dropped 7; count of bases not matched to a gene: 7. The V gene's germline CDR1 is MNHEY and CDR2 SMNVEV (reference sequence). The CDR3 sequence is 15 residues long. The CDR3 loop reads CASSDRGQGAYTQYF. The CDR3 DNA reads as TGTGCCAGCAGTGATCGGGGACAGGGGGCTTATACGCAGTATTTT.

This clonotype appeared a few times. The chain recombines TRBV18 with TRBJ1-4, with D hard to call. Germline V CDR1 and CDR2: KGHSH, LQKENI. V lost 1 base and J lost 12, with 12 bases in between. This CDR3 region has 13 residues. The CDR3 nucleotides are TGTGCCAGCTCACCACGGCGAGAGGAGGAACTGTTTTTT. Its protein product is CASSPRREEELFF.

This rearrangement joins TRBV5-1 to TRBJ2-7; the match to TRBD1 covers 8 bases. TRBJ2-5 matches the DNA end more closely, so the J call is doubtful. Germline V lookup: CDR1 SGHRS, CDR2 YFSETQ. CDR3 length equals 13 residues. The CDR3 nucleotides are TGCGCCAGCAGCTTGAACAGGGGGAAGACCCAGTACTTC. Encoded protein: CASSLNRGKTQYF.

V gene TRBV20-1 combines with J gene TRBJ2-5, with a possible D match to TRBD2 (5 bases). V shed 3 bases and J shed 0 bases, with 14 bases lying between them. CDR1 is DFQATT and CDR2 is SNEGSKA in the germline V gene (reference sequence). This CDR3 comprises 15 residues. DNA for the CDR3: TGCAGTGCTAGTGGAAACGGGGTTTACCAAGAGACCCAGTACTTC. Its protein product is CSASGNGVYQETQYF.

This chain uses TRBV11-2 with TRBJ2-1, with 7 bases matching TRBD2. The V and J ends lost 5 bases and 0 bases, in that order; junction bases with no gene match: 4. The germline gives CDR1 SGHAT, CDR2 FQNNGV. The CDR3 has 15 amino acids. The CDR3 DNA reads as TGTGCCAGCAGCCGAAGCGGGGTCTCCTACAATGAGCAGTTCTTC. Its translation: CASSRSGVSYNEQFF.

This clonotype has only one observation. J is TRBJ1-5 and V is TRBV16, with a weak D call TRBD1 (6 bases). This CDR3 comprises 16 residues. Trimming removed 4 bases from V and 2 bases from J, with 15 bases in between. The germline V gene encodes CDR1 KGHSY and CDR2 FQNENV. The CDR3 nucleotides are TGTGCCAGCAGCCCCCAAAGGGGGGGAGGCAATCAGCCCCAGCATTTT. Translating it yields CASSPQRGGGNQPQHF.

The J gene is TRBJ2-4, the V gene TRBV7-9; TRBD2 matches 13 bases. Per the germline V gene, CDR1 is SEHNR and CDR2 is FQNEAQ (reference sequence). J was trimmed by 6 bases and V by 2 bases; bases with no gene match: 7. CDR3 size: 17 residues. CDR3 nucleotide sequence: TGTGCCAGCAGCTTACAAACTAGCGGGGGGGCCTTAAACATTCAGTACTTC. Encoded protein: CASSLQTSGGALNIQYF.

This clonotype turned up a few times. This chain uses TRBV10-3 with TRBJ1-2, with 7 bases matching TRBD1. After removal of 7 bases from V and 2 bases from J, the junction contained 7 bases not matched to a gene. The germline gives CDR1 ENHRY, CDR2 SYGVKD. The CDR3 is 14 residues long. This chain's CDR3 is CAITPGQLNYGYTF. CDR3 nucleotides: TGTGCCATCACCCCGGGACAGTTAAACTATGGCTACACCTTC.

V usage is TRBV6-2 or TRBV6-3 and J usage is TRBJ2-1; the match to TRBD2 covers 9 bases. Germline V lookup: CDR1 MNHEY, CDR2 SVGEGT. Trimming took 5 bases from V and 15 from J; bases not matched to a gene: 8. This CDR3 region has 12 residues. CDR3 sequence (DNA): TGTGCCAGCAGTGGAAGCGGGGGGTCCTTGTTCTTC. Protein product: CASSGSGGSLFF.